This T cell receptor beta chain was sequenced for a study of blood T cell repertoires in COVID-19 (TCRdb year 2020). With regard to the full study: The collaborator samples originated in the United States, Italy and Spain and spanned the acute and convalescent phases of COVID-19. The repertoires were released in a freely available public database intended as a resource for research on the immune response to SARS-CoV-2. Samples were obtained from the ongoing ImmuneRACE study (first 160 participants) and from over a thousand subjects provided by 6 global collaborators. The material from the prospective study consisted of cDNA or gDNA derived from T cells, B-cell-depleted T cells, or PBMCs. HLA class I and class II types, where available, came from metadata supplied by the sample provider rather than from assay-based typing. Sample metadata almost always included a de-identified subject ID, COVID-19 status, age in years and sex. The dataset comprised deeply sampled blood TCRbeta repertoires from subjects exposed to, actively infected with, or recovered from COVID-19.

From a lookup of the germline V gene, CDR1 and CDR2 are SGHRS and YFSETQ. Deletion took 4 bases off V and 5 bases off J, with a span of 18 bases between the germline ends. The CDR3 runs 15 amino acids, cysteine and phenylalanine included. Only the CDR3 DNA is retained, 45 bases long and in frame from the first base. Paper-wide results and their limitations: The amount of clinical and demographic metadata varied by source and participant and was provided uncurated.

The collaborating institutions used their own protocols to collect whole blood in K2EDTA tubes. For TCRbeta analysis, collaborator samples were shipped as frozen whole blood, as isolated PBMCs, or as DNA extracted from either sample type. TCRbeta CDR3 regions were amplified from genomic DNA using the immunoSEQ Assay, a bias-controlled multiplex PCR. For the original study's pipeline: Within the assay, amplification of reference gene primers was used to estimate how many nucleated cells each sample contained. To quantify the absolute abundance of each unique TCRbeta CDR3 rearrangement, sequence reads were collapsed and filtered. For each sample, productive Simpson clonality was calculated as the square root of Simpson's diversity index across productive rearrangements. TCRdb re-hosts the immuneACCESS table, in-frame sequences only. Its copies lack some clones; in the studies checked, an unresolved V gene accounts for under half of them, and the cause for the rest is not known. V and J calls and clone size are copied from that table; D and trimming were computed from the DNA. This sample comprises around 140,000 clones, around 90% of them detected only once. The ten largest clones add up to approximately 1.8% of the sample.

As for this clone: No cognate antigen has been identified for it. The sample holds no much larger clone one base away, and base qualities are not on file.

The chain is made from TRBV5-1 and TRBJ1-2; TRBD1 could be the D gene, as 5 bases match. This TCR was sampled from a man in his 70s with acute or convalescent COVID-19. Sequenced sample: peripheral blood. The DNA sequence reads TGCGCCAGCAGCCCCGATGGCAGGGTTGCTTATGGCTACACCTTC. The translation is CASSPDGRVAYGYTF.